A selection of T cell receptor beta chains follows, all from one sample in a study of blood T cell repertoires in COVID-19. Sequenced by immunoSEQ multiplex PCR; TCRdb stores in-frame clones only, minus some. Found here are fewer than 250,000 clones, about four fifths of them singletons; the top ten hold around 3.5%. Sequenced input: PBMCs or T cells enriched from blood (not recorded which). The origin of the receptors is a woman between 40 and 50 years old who had been exposed to COVID-19. The CDR3 runs from the conserved cysteine through the conserved F or W. The D gene is left open where the match is weak. Rows give clone size only sometimes, using once, few, many, or a class for an expanded clone.

clone_size	v_call	d_call	j_call	cdr3_nt	cdr3_aa
-	TRBV19	TRBD2	TRBJ2-3	TGTGCCAGTAGTATAAGTCTGGGCGGGGGGGCCACAGATACGCAGTATTTT	CASSISLGGGATDTQYF
-	TRBV4-2	-	TRBJ1-5	TGTGCCAGCAGCCAAGGAGTGGGGGGTAGCAATCAGCCCCAGCATTTT	CASSQGVGGSNQPQHF
-	TRBV19	-	TRBJ1-2	TGTGCCAGTAGTTCGGGTACTAACTATGGCTACACCTTC	CASSSGTNYGYTF
-	TRBV10-3	TRBD1	TRBJ1-1	TGTGCCATCAGTAAGGGACAGGGGGCGGTGGGGACCTCGAACACTGAAGCTTTCTTT	CAISKGQGAVGTSNTEAFF
-	TRBV3-1/TRBV3-2	-	TRBJ1-2	TGTGCCAGCAGCCTATTTTTAGGAGGGAACTATGGCTACACCTTC	CASSLFLGGNYGYTF
-	TRBV19	-	TRBJ1-5	TGTGCCAGTACCCCTGGAGTCGGGATGTGGGTTAATAGCAATCAGCCCCAGCATTTT	CASTPGVGMWVNSNQPQHF
-	TRBV7-6	-	TRBJ2-5	TGTGCCAGCAGCACCGCACTGGGGGGAGAGACCCAGTACTTC	CASSTALGGETQYF
-	TRBV7-9	TRBD1	TRBJ2-2	TGTGCCAGCAGCCCAGGGGGCAACGGGGAGCTGTTTTTT	CASSPGGNGELFF
-	TRBV5-8	TRBD1	TRBJ2-5	TGTGCCAGCAGCTTGGGGGCAGGGGGCCACAAAGAGACCCAGTACTTC	CASSLGAGGHKETQYF
-	TRBV28	-	TRBJ2-7	TGTGCCAGCAGCACCACAACCTACGAGCAGTACTTC	CASSTTTYEQYF
-	TRBV28	TRBD1	TRBJ2-3	TGTGCCAGCAACCATGGACAGGGGGCGATAGATACGCAGTATTTT	CASNHGQGAIDTQYF
-	TRBV7-2	-	TRBJ1-5	TGTGCCAGCAGTTTCACGACTTATAGCAATCAGCCCCAGCATTTT	CASSFTTYSNQPQHF
few	TRBV4-2	TRBD2	TRBJ2-6	TGTGCCAGCAGCCAAGGCGTAGCGGGGGGACCCTCTGGGGCCAACGTCCTGACTTTC	CASSQGVAGGPSGANVLTF
-	TRBV5-4	TRBD1	TRBJ1-2	TGTGCCAGCAGCCGGGGACAGGTTAGCTATGGCTACACCTTC	CASSRGQVSYGYTF
-	TRBV5-1	TRBD1	TRBJ2-7	TGCGCCAGCAGCGGGACAGGACTCCTCTACGAGCAGTACTTC	CASSGTGLLYEQYF
-	TRBV6-1	TRBD1	TRBJ2-1	TGTGCCAGCAGTGAGGACAGGGGACTCCCTAGCTCCTACAATGAGCAGTTCTTC	CASSEDRGLPSSYNEQFF
-	TRBV18	TRBD1	TRBJ1-4	TGTGCCAGCTCACCGGGGACAGCAACTAATGAAAAACTGTTTTTT	CASSPGTATNEKLFF
-	TRBV7-3	-	TRBJ2-3	TGTGCCAGCAGCTTAGGGCAGGGTATTACAGATACGCAGTATTTT	CASSLGQGITDTQYF
-	TRBV5-4	-	TRBJ1-2	TGTGCCAGCAGCTTGGACGGGGGTTACTATGGCTACACCTTC	CASSLDGGYYGYTF
-	TRBV10-3	-	TRBJ2-2	TGTGCCATCAGTGAGTCGGAGGGGGCATACGGGGAGCTGTTTTTT	CAISESEGAYGELFF
-	TRBV7-6	TRBD2	TRBJ2-5	TGTGCCAGCAGCCGGGGACTAGCGGAAGAGACCCAGTACTTC	CASSRGLAEETQYF
few	TRBV7-6	TRBD1	TRBJ2-1	TGTGCCAGCAGCTGGGTACAGGGGGCAAATGAGCAGTTCTTC	CASSWVQGANEQFF
few	TRBV4-1	-	TRBJ1-2	TGCGCCAGCAGCCCGGGGGGCTTCCTATCTGGCTACACCTTC	CASSPGGFLSGYTF
few	TRBV29-1	TRBD1	TRBJ2-7	TGCAGCGTTAGGAACCCCGGGACAGGGGACTACGAGCAGTACTTC	CSVRNPGTGDYEQYF
-	TRBV5-1	TRBD1	TRBJ1-3	TGCGCCAGCAGCTTGTCGGGACAGGGAAACACCATATATTTT	CASSLSGQGNTIYF
-	TRBV19	TRBD1	TRBJ1-2	TGTGCCAGTATGGACAGGGGATTGGGCTACACCTTC	CASMDRGLGYTF
-	TRBV3-1/TRBV3-2	-	TRBJ1-6	TGTGCCAGCAGCCAAGCGGGGTTTGGGAATGTTCGGTCACCCCTCCACTTT	CASSQAGFGNVRSPLHF
-	TRBV18	-	TRBJ1-5	TGTGCCAGCTCACCATCGACACAACGCAATCAGCCCCAGCATTTT	CASSPSTQRNQPQHF
-	TRBV6-5	TRBD2	TRBJ2-7	TGTGCCAGCAGTTACCGGGGTAGCGGGGCCTACGAGCAGTACTTC	CASSYRGSGAYEQYF
-	TRBV6-5	-	TRBJ2-2	TGTGCCAGCAGTCCCCAGGGTACCGGGGAGCTGTTTTTT	CASSPQGTGELFF
-	TRBV6-6	-	TRBJ1-2	TGTGCCAGCAGTCCCCTCTATGGCTACACCTTC	CASSPLYGYTF
-	TRBV19	TRBD1	TRBJ2-2	TGTGCCAGTACGGGACAGGTGAACACCGGGGAGCTGTTTTTT	CASTGQVNTGELFF
-	TRBV28	TRBD1	TRBJ1-2	TGTGCCAGCAGTTTCTCCGACAGGGTCTATGGCTACACCTTC	CASSFSDRVYGYTF